The 14 T cell receptor beta chains listed next were all sequenced from one sample in a study of radiotherapy plus CTLA-4 blockade in lung cancer. Profiling relied on immunoSEQ multiplex PCR, and the TCRdb table lists in-frame clones only, not all of them. The profile shows tens of thousands of clones, roughly 79% of them singletons. Source: peripheral blood, taken from a patient treated with radiotherapy plus ipilimumab. The receptors were sampled from a human donor with non-small cell lung cancer who had a partial response to radiotherapy plus ipilimumab. Some clones in this sample may be carry-over from other donors' samples.

This clone has only a few counts. The genes are TRBV6-6 and TRBJ2-1; the D gene is possibly TRBD1 (5 bases). The length of the CDR3 is 16 residues. Per the germline V gene, CDR1 is MNHNY and CDR2 is SVGAGI (reference sequence). V was pared by 1 base and J by 12 bases, with 22 bases between. CDR3 nucleotides: TGTGCCAGCAGTTACTACGCCGGGCCAAATCCAGGGTGGCAGTTCTTC. Its translation is CASSYYAGPNPGWQFF.

This clone was seen just once. The rearrangement joins TRBV18 to TRBJ1-6, with TRBD1 matching 7 bases. The CDR3 has 14 amino acids. V shed 3 bases, J shed 14 bases, and the junction held 10 bases outside the gene matches. Germline V lookup: CDR1 KGHSH, CDR2 LQKENI. The CDR3 DNA is TGTGCCAGCTCACCCGGGACAGATCCCCCTTCCCTCCACTTT. Amino acid sequence: CASSPGTDPPSLHF.

The genes are TRBV19 and TRBJ1-5; TRBD1 agrees at 8 bases. This CDR3 has 15 amino acids. J was trimmed by 7 bases and V by 4 bases; bases with no gene match: 9. Germline assignment: CDR1 LNHDA and CDR2 SQIVND (reference sequence). CDR3 residues: CASSTSGGARQPQHF. For the CDR3, the DNA is TGTGCCAGTAGTACATCAGGGGGCGCGCGGCAGCCCCAGCATTTT.

The chain is built from TRBV19 and TRBJ2-3; TRBD2 is a possible D gene (5 bases). With 5 bases removed from V and 1 base from J, the gap between germline ends came to 13 bases. This CDR3 has 15 amino acids. In germline, CDR1 is LNHDA, CDR2 SQIVND (reference sequence). CDR3 in amino acids: CASSSPTRGTDTQYF. In DNA form, the CDR3 reads TGTGCCAGTAGTTCGCCAACTAGGGGCACAGATACGCAGTATTTT.

The chain couples TRBV27 to TRBJ2-1, with TRBD1 identical over 7 bases. The V gene's germline CDR1 is MNHEY and CDR2 SMNVEV (reference sequence). Losses at the gene ends were 1 base for V and 6 bases for J; bases not matched to a gene: 15. This CDR3 is built from 18 residues. The CDR3: CASSLYGPPRGLVNEQFF. CDR3 in DNA: TGTGCCAGCAGTTTATATGGGCCCCCAAGGGGGCTAGTCAATGAGCAGTTCTTC.

The CDR3: CASSLPTSGGVDEQFF. The CDR3 DNA sequence: TGTGCCAGCAGCTTGCCGACTAGCGGGGGGGTCGATGAGCAGTTCTTC. The rearrangement uses TRBV5-6 and TRBJ2-1; TRBD2 aligns across 14 bases. CDR1 and CDR2 from the germline V gene are SGHDT and YYEEEE. The CDR3 totals 16 residues. The V gene end was trimmed by 1 base and the J gene end by 8 bases; junction bases not matched to a gene: 5.

The chain uses TRBV5-1 and TRBJ2-7, with D possibly being TRBD1 (7 bases). V lost 3 bases to trimming and J lost 4 bases, with 17 bases between them. CDR1 and CDR2 (germline): SGHRS, YFSETQ. The CDR3 sequence is 15 residues long. The CDR3 DNA is TGCGCCAGCAGCTCTCCGGACAGGACTATTTACGAGCAGTACTTC. Protein product: CASSSPDRTIYEQYF.

The V and J genes are TRBV6-5 and TRBJ1-1, with D possibly being TRBD1 (6 bases). V lost 5 bases and J 0 bases, leaving 10 bases between the germline ends. The germline V gene encodes CDR1 MNHEY and CDR2 SVGAGI. This CDR3 contains 14 residues. CDR3 nucleotides: TGTGCCAGCAGTGACAGGCTATTGAACACTGAAGCTTTCTTT. The encoded protein is CASSDRLLNTEAFF.

A single count supports this clone. This chain links TRBV30 with TRBJ2-1, with 8 bases identical to TRBD2. The CDR3 is 15 amino acids. Trimming at V came to 2 bases and at J to 7 bases, leaving 10 bases not matched to a gene. Germline loops: CDR1 GTSNPN, CDR2 SVGIG (reference sequence). The DNA of the CDR3 is TGTGCCTGGAGTCAAGGGGCGCCGGGGGGGAATGAGCAGTTCTTC. Its translation is CAWSQGAPGGNEQFF.

This chain links TRBV4-3 with TRBJ1-6; tentatively, D is TRBD1 (6 bases). CDR3 length: 13 amino acids. V was trimmed by 3 bases and J by 9 bases, leaving 9 bases between them. From germline, CDR1 is LGHNA and CDR2 YSLEER. CDR3 DNA: TGCGCCAGCAGCCAGGCAGGGGTTTCACCCCTCCACTTT. Translating gives CASSQAGVSPLHF.

The chain recombines TRBV19 with TRBJ2-2; 7 bases map to TRBD1. Germline loops: CDR1 LNHDA, CDR2 SQIVND (reference sequence). V was clipped by 7 bases and J by 0 bases; unmatched bases: 2. The length of the CDR3 is 14 residues. As DNA, the CDR3 is TGTGCCAGTACCCAGGGGGCGAACACCGGGGAGCTGTTTTTT. This codes for CASTQGANTGELFF.

The V call is TRBV27, the J call TRBJ2-5; 11 bases fit TRBD2. With V trimmed by 6 bases and J by 5 bases, 11 bases remained unmatched. CDR3 size: 16 residues. Germline values: CDR1 MNHEY, CDR2 SMNVEV (reference sequence). The CDR3 region has the DNA TGTGCCAGCAGACCTAGCGGGGGGAATCGGAGGGAGACCCAGTACTTC. It specifies CASRPSGGNRRETQYF.

The chain carries TRBV2 and TRBJ2-3, with 14 bases matching TRBD2. CDR3 length: 16 residues. Germline V gene data show CDR1 as SNHLY and CDR2 as FYNNEI. Trimming at V came to 6 bases and at J to 5 bases, leaving 7 bases not matched to a gene. The CDR3 sequence: CASRSGLAGVLDTQYF. CDR3 DNA: TGTGCCAGCAGATCGGGACTAGCGGGAGTTCTAGATACGCAGTATTTT.

The chain links TRBV19 to TRBJ2-5; 7 nucleotides match TRBD2. The CDR3 loop spans 16 amino acids. Germline CDR1 LNHDA, CDR2 SQIVND (reference sequence). The junction had 7 bases not matched to a gene; V was cut back by 3 bases and J by 0 bases. Written as DNA, the CDR3 is TGTGCCAGTAGTATGGGGATAGCGGGCTACCAAGAGACCCAGTACTTC. This encodes CASSMGIAGYQETQYF.